This TCR beta chain came from a study of CD8 T cells in ankylosing spondylitis. Regarding the study as a whole: Reports say disease-linked clones showed up significantly more in matched ankylosing spondylitis synovial fluid. There was a TCR beta motif, made of several highly homologous variants, that appeared characteristic of ankylosing spondylitis blood.

V lost 2 bases to trimming and J lost 5 bases, with 14 bases between them. Germline-derived CDR1 and CDR2 are SGHRS and YFSETQ. CDR3 size: 15 residues. Using its own MiXCR run on the 5' RACE reads, TCRdb lists one record per CDR3 protein. The sample lists 350,000 to 450,000 distinct CDR3 sequences, around 26% occurring once. In regard to this clonotype: Its antigen is not known.

The TCR comes from a male donor with ankylosing spondylitis. This chain joins TRBV5-1 and TRBJ2-1, with TRBD1 as a possible D gene (6 bases). Sequencing was done on a sample of blood, either unsorted or a sorted T cell fraction (not recorded which). For the CDR3, the DNA is TGCGCCAGCAGCTTCCAGGGGCCGGGTGACAATGAGCAGTTCTTC. Protein sequence: CASSFQGPGDNEQFF.